One and the same sample provided the 31 T cell receptor beta chains below, sequenced in a study of cytomegalovirus exposure and HLA in healthy donors. Primers: 60 Vbeta forward and 13 Jbeta reverse. The assay was immunoSEQ multiplex PCR, and TCRdb's table has in-frame clones only and misses some. The sample lists roughly 170,000 clones; roughly four fifths were seen once. The sample was PBMCs. These receptor sequences come from a man aged 18 to 35 in good health and CMV-seronegative.

The V gene is TRBV6-6, the J gene TRBJ1-2; D not certain. Germline V CDR1 and CDR2: MNHNY, SVGAGI (reference sequence). The CDR3 spans 14 residues. Trimming left V 9 bases short and J 0 bases short, with 14 bases between. CDR3 amino acids: CASQEDGANYGYTF. As DNA, the CDR3 is TGTGCCAGTCAGGAGGACGGAGCTAACTATGGCTACACCTTC.

This chain connects TRBV4-1 to TRBJ2-7; a weak D match, TRBD2 (6 bases). Trimming took off 0 bases at V and 4 bases at J, with 16 bases between the two ends. Germline assignment: CDR1 MGHRA and CDR2 YSYEKL. The CDR3 has 16 residues. The CDR3, as DNA: TGCGCCAGCAGCCAAGATCCGGGACTTCTACCATACGAGCAGTACTTC. This codes for CASSQDPGLLPYEQYF.

The rearrangement links TRBV2 to TRBJ2-3; D is perhaps TRBD2 (6 bases). Germline V gene data show CDR1 as SNHLY and CDR2 as FYNNEI. The V and J ends lost 3 bases and 0 bases respectively, with 7 bases between them. The CDR3 contains 14 residues. The CDR3 spells CASSEGLSTDTQYF. CDR3 DNA: TGTGCCAGCAGTGAGGGACTGAGCACAGATACGCAGTATTTT.

The J gene is TRBJ1-1, the V gene TRBV11-3, with 12 bases that match TRBD1. Germline V gives CDR1 SGHNT, CDR2 YENEEA. J gave up 6 bases and V 4 bases, and 6 bases lay outside the gene matches. The CDR3 is 15 residues long. This chain's CDR3 is CASSSGGQGASEAFF. DNA for the CDR3: TGTGCCAGCAGCTCGGGGGGACAGGGGGCTTCTGAAGCTTTCTTT.

The count of this clone is one. The chain couples TRBV15 to TRBJ1-4; D not resolved. Germline values: CDR1 LNHNV, CDR2 YYDKDF (reference sequence). Trimming shortened V by 3 bases and J by 5 bases, and 13 bases separated the two germline ends. There are 15 residues in the CDR3. The CDR3 DNA reads as TGTGCCACCAGCAGCGAACGAATGGCAAATGAAAAACTGTTTTTT. Encoded protein: CATSSERMANEKLFF.

V and J are TRBV7-2 and TRBJ1-2; TRBD1 is a possible D gene (5 bases). The CDR3 is 14 residues long. Trimming removed 3 bases at V and 4 bases at J, with 12 bases between. Germline V gene sequence: CDR1 SGHTA, CDR2 FQGNSA. The CDR3 coding sequence is TGTGCCAGCAGCTTCGACGCAGGGTTCTATGGCTACACCTTC. As protein: CASSFDAGFYGYTF.

DNA for the CDR3: TGTGCCAGCAGCTTAGCAGTAGGGGACAATCAGCCCCAGCATTTT. Its protein is CASSLAVGDNQPQHF. The V call is TRBV28, the J call TRBJ1-5; maybe TRBD1 (5 bases). CDR1 and CDR2 from the germline V gene are MDHEN and SYDVKM. Trimming left V 6 bases short and J 3 bases short, with 15 bases between. CDR3 size: 15 residues.

The chain links TRBV10-3 to TRBJ2-1, with TRBD2 matching 7 bases. CDR1 is ENHRY, CDR2 SYGVKD, per germline. This CDR3 has 15 amino acids. J was trimmed by 1 base and V by 7 bases; bases with no gene match: 7. CDR3 residues: CAITRSGNSYNEQFF. For the CDR3, the DNA is TGTGCCATCACCCGAAGCGGGAATTCCTACAATGAGCAGTTCTTC.

This clone has only a few counts. This chain connects TRBV4-3 to TRBJ2-7; D is perhaps TRBD2 (6 bases). The CDR3 runs to 17 residues. The ends were cut back, 0 bases at V and 2 bases at J, with 17 bases in the middle. Per the germline V gene, CDR1 is LGHNA and CDR2 is YSLEER. This CDR3 reads CASSQDLGLAQTYEQYF. The CDR3 region has the DNA TGCGCCAGCAGCCAAGATCTCGGGCTAGCGCAAACCTACGAGCAGTACTTC.

The chain has TRBV5-1 and TRBJ2-3; 7 bases line up with TRBD1. The CDR3 sequence is 13 residues long. Per the germline V gene, CDR1 is SGHRS and CDR2 is YFSETQ. The trim removed 2 bases at V and 4 bases at J, leaving 1 base unmatched. As DNA, the CDR3 is TGCGCCAGCAGCTTTACAGGGGCAGATACGCAGTATTTT. As protein: CASSFTGADTQYF.

The chain links TRBV7-9 to TRBJ2-1; TRBD1 matches at 9 bases. V shed 5 bases and J 6 bases; nucleotides not matched to a gene: 5. The CDR3 has 14 amino acids. Germline loops: CDR1 SEHNR, CDR2 FQNEAQ (reference sequence). As DNA, the CDR3 is TGTGCCAGCAGCACGACAGGGGGTCGCAATGAGCAGTTCTTC. Translation: CASSTTGGRNEQFF.

This chain connects TRBV5-1 to TRBJ2-2; TRBD1 is a possible D gene (5 bases). The germline CDR1 and CDR2 sequences are SGHRS and YFSETQ. The CDR3 has 15 amino acids. The V gene lost 3 bases and the J gene lost 4 bases, with 13 bases spanning the gap. This chain's CDR3 is CASSYPREGTGELFF. The CDR3 DNA sequence: TGCGCCAGCAGCTACCCCAGGGAAGGCACCGGGGAGCTGTTTTTT. The whole variable domain, remainder taken from reference TRBV5-1 and TRBJ2-2, is KAGVTQTPRYLIKTRGQQVTLSCSPISGHRSVSWYQQTPGQGLQFLFEYFSETQRNKGNFPGRFSGRQFSNSRSEMNVSTLELGDSALYLCASSYPREGTGELFFGEGSRLTVL.

This clone was observed a single time. V usage is TRBV7-9 and J usage is TRBJ2-1; 13 nucleotides match TRBD2. From germline, CDR1 is SEHNR and CDR2 FQNEAQ (reference sequence). The CDR3 has 15 amino acids. V was clipped by 1 base and J by 6 bases; unmatched bases: 0. CDR3: CASSLGLAGGNEQFF. CDR3 sequence (DNA): TGTGCCAGCAGCTTAGGACTAGCGGGGGGCAATGAGCAGTTCTTC.

The V and J genes are TRBV9 and TRBJ2-6; TRBD2 aligns across 7 bases. Unmatched junction bases numbered 3, after V lost 3 bases and J lost 0 bases. CDR1 is SGDLS and CDR2 is YYNGEE in the germline V gene. The CDR3 totals 16 residues. The CDR3 coding sequence is TGTGCCAGCAGCGCCCGGGGGGACTCTGGGGCCAACGTCCTGACTTTC. Its protein product is CASSARGDSGANVLTF.

The CDR3 loop reads CASSPTAGGTGELFF. The CDR3 region has the DNA TGTGCCAGCAGCCCGACGGCCGGCGGCACCGGGGAGCTGTTTTTT. The V gene is TRBV14, the J gene TRBJ2-2; no clear D. V lost 4 bases and J 4 bases, leaving 13 bases between the germline ends. The CDR3 consists of 15 residues. Germline CDR1 is SGHDN and CDR2 is FVKESK.

The chain joins TRBV28 to TRBJ1-4; D might be TRBD1 (6 bases). This CDR3 comprises 13 residues. Per the germline V gene, CDR1 is MDHEN and CDR2 is SYDVKM. V was clipped by 4 bases and J by 8 bases, with 11 bases between them. The DNA of the CDR3 is TGTGCCAGCAGTTCGACCAGGGGAGAAAAACTGTTTTTT. Its protein product is CASSSTRGEKLFF.

The chain links TRBV18 to TRBJ2-1, with a weak D call TRBD2 (5 bases). This CDR3 is 15 amino acids long. V lost 3 bases to trimming and J lost 4 bases, with 13 bases between them. Germline lookup yields CDR1 KGHSH and CDR2 LQKENI. The CDR3 DNA sequence: TGTGCCAGCTCACCGCCCGCGGGCGCATACAATGAGCAGTTCTTC. It codes for CASSPPAGAYNEQFF. The entire variable domain, with the rest obtained from reference TRBV18 and TRBJ2-1, is as follows: NAGVMQNPRHLVRRRGQEARLRCSPMKGHSHVYWYRQLPEEGLKFMVYLQKENIIDESGMPKERFSAEFPKEGPSILRIQQVVRGDSAAYFCASSPPAGAYNEQFFGPGTRLTVL.

In DNA, the CDR3 is TGCGCCAGCAGCTTGGCAGCGGGAGGGCCCGGCGGGGAGCTGTTTTTT. Protein: CASSLAAGGPGGELFF. The chain uses TRBV5-1 and TRBJ2-2; TRBD2 agrees at 10 bases. CDR1 and CDR2 (germline): SGHRS, YFSETQ. Trimming removed 0 bases from V and 7 bases from J; junction bases left unmatched: 6. The CDR3 totals 16 residues.

V usage is TRBV5-1 and J usage is TRBJ1-1; D unclear. Germline CDR1 is SGHRS and CDR2 is YFSETQ. The CDR3 is 15 residues long. The ends were cut back, 1 base at V and 1 base at J, with 11 bases in the middle. The CDR3 DNA is TGCGCCAGCAGCTTGCTTGGACGGGGGAACACTGAAGCTTTCTTT. This gives the protein CASSLLGRGNTEAFF.

The rearrangement joins TRBV11-2 to TRBJ2-7, with TRBD2 matching over 8 bases. Germline V gene lookup returns CDR1 SGHAT and CDR2 FQNNGV. V trimming: 1 base; J trimming: 1 base; junction bases outside the gene matches: 6. The CDR3 runs 16 residues. The CDR3 loop reads CASSLGWSGGSYEQYF. CDR3 DNA sequence: TGTGCCAGCAGCTTAGGTTGGAGCGGGGGTTCCTACGAGCAGTACTTC.

The chain combines TRBV9 with TRBJ1-5; 10 bases fit TRBD1. Looked up from germline, CDR1 is SGDLS and CDR2 is YYNGEE. V was pared by 0 bases and J by 5 bases, with 2 bases of the junction left unmatched. The CDR3 loop spans 15 amino acids. DNA for the CDR3: TGTGCCAGCAGCGTAGAGGGGACAGGGGATCAGCCCCAGCATTTT. It specifies CASSVEGTGDQPQHF. The full variable domain, with the rest looked up from reference TRBV9 and TRBJ1-5, is DSGVTQTPKHLITATGQRVTLRCSPRSGDLSVYWYQQSLDQGLQFLIQYYNGEERAKGNILERFSAQQFPDLHSELNLSSLELGDSALYFCASSVEGTGDQPQHFGDGTRLSIL.

This clone turned up a few times. The rearrangement links TRBV29-1 to TRBJ1-1; no reliable D call. Germline assignment: CDR1 SQVTM and CDR2 ANQGSEA. The CDR3 runs 13 residues. The V gene lost 7 bases and the J gene lost 0 bases, with 12 bases spanning the gap. The CDR3 spells CSAEGQLNTEAFF. CDR3 DNA sequence: TGCAGCGCCGAGGGTCAGTTGAACACTGAAGCTTTCTTT.

CDR3 DNA: TGTGCCAGCAGACCCGAAGGGGGGGTCGGGGGGGAGCTGTTTTTT. Protein sequence: CASRPEGGVGGELFF. The rearrangement uses TRBV27 and TRBJ2-2; D is perhaps TRBD2 (7 bases). The V end was cut by 6 bases, the J end by 8 bases, with 19 bases between. Per the germline V gene, CDR1 is MNHEY and CDR2 is SMNVEV (reference sequence). The CDR3 contains 15 residues.

About this clone itself: At one end, the junction sequence differs from germline, possibly due to a read error. The rearrangement uses TRBV7-9 and TRBJ2-7; 8 bases fit TRBD1. CDR1 and CDR2 from the germline V gene are SEHNR and FQNEAQ (reference sequence). The CDR3 loop spans 14 amino acids. CDR3 DNA: TGTTCCAGCAGCCCCGGGACAGGACCCTACGAGCAGTACTTC. It codes for CSSSPGTGPYEQYF.

The V and J genes are TRBV6-6 and TRBJ1-1; D may be TRBD1 (5 bases). V gave up 6 bases and J gave up 0 bases, with 8 bases separating them. Germline CDR1 MNHNY, CDR2 SVGAGI (reference sequence). This CDR3 is built from 13 residues. The CDR3 region is CASRGGMNTEAFF. In DNA, the CDR3 is TGTGCCAGCAGGGGGGGAATGAACACTGAAGCTTTCTTT.

The rearrangement links TRBV28 to TRBJ1-2; unclear D gene. Germline lookup yields CDR1 MDHEN and CDR2 SYDVKM. Trimming removed 4 bases at V and 8 bases at J, with 8 bases between. The CDR3 consists of 11 residues. The CDR3 sequence: CASSSVEGYTF. The CDR3 DNA sequence: TGTGCCAGCAGTTCTGTAGAGGGCTACACCTTC.

V and J are TRBV27 and TRBJ2-7; TRBD1 might be the D (6 bases). V lost 6 bases and J 5 bases, leaving 20 bases between the germline ends. Germline values: CDR1 MNHEY, CDR2 SMNVEV (reference sequence). The CDR3 covers 15 residues. The chain's CDR3 is CASSLGNTGNNEQYF. The CDR3 coding sequence is TGTGCCAGCAGCCTGGGGAATACAGGGAACAACGAGCAGTACTTC.

This clone was detected once. This sequence joins TRBV13 and TRBJ2-1; D unresolved. This CDR3 region has 14 residues. The germline gives CDR1 PRHDT, CDR2 FYEKMQ (reference sequence). V gave up 0 bases and J gave up 2 bases, with 5 bases separating them. The CDR3 is CASSLGYPYNEQFF. The CDR3 DNA is TGTGCCAGCAGCTTAGGGTATCCCTACAATGAGCAGTTCTTC.

This clone was seen a handful of times. J is TRBJ1-5 and V is TRBV28, with 7 bases lining up with TRBD1. The CDR3 has 14 residues. V gave up 6 bases and J gave up 6 bases; unmatched junction bases: 8. CDR1 and CDR2 from the germline V gene are MDHEN and SYDVKM. The CDR3, as DNA: TGTGCCAGCAGAAGAGGACAGGCAGGTCAGCCCCAGCATTTT. Translating gives CASRRGQAGQPQHF.

The chain links TRBV19 to TRBJ1-5; D possibly corresponds to TRBD1 (6 bases). Germline loops: CDR1 LNHDA, CDR2 SQIVND (reference sequence). The CDR3 sequence is 16 residues long. The ends were cut back, 2 bases at V and 4 bases at J, with 15 bases in the middle. The CDR3 DNA sequence: TGTGCCAGTAGTATAAGGACAGTGGTCAGAAATCAGCCCCAGCATTTT. Amino acids: CASSIRTVVRNQPQHF.

The chain links TRBV6-1 to TRBJ1-5, with a tentative D call TRBD1 (5 bases). V was trimmed by 1 base and J by 7 bases, leaving 11 bases between them. This CDR3 is built from 14 residues. CDR1 and CDR2 (germline): MNHNS, SASEGT. The CDR3 DNA sequence: TGTGCCAGCAGTGAAGGGGGCGGGGAGCAGCCCCAGCATTTT. It codes for CASSEGGGEQPQHF.